Reported below is one T cell receptor beta chain. The antigen it binds to is not known. No base quality values were provided; no much bigger clone lies one nucleotide off. This sample is drawn from a study of T cell changes during pregnancy in multiple sclerosis (dated by TCRdb to about 2019). Concerning the study at large: Changes in the T cell repertoire over the course of pregnancy were examined in this study in women with multiple sclerosis.

The germline V gene supplies CDR1 SNHLY and CDR2 FYNNEI. The V end loses 4 bases and the J end loses 0 bases, and a stretch of 10 bases separates them. Including cysteine and phenylalanine, the CDR3 has 15 amino acids. The DNA shown is the 45-base CDR3, in frame from base 1. The library was prepared using the immunoSEQ multiplex PCR assay. Held by TCRdb, this immuneACCESS table contains in-frame sequences only and omits some clones. Under half of the omission traces to an unresolved V gene where checked; the cause of the rest is unknown. Counted in this sample were about 72,000 clones; less than 95% of them appeared once. 0.65% to 1% of the sample is held by the ten biggest clonotypes.

This material consisted of peripheral blood, taken in the second trimester of pregnancy. This TCR was sampled from a female donor with multiple sclerosis, enrolled in a pregnancy study. The chain was built from TRBV2 and TRBJ1-5, and possibly TRBD1, on 6 matching bases. The encoded CDR3 is CASSVGADSNQPQHF. The nucleotide sequence reads as follows: TGTGCCAGCAGTGTGGGGGCCGATAGCAATCAGCCCCAGCATTTT.